This TCR beta chain is from a study of blood T cells in healthy people across ages. Sample-barcoded 5' priming and a J-beta primer mix drove a second PCR of roughly 6 to 12 cycles. TCRdb recomputed calls from the 5' RACE reads with MiXCR, one row per CDR3 protein. The sample records 800,000 to 950,000 distinct CDR3 sequences, under 40% being singletons. V shed 3 bases and J shed 6 bases, with 11 bases lying between them. The CDR3 runs to 13 residues. In this sample, this clonotype turned up a few times. The rearrangement joins TRBV12-3 or TRBV12-4 to TRBJ1-1; weak D call: TRBD1 (6 bases). The sequenced sample was blood. The sequence derives from a man younger than 35 in good health. CDR3 residues: CASSFSRGAEAFF. The CDR3 DNA sequence: TGTGCCAGCAGTTTCTCCAGGGGCGCTGAAGCTTTCTTT.